The T cell receptor beta chain described here comes from a study of T cell repertoires in cytomegalovirus infection. A single record per CDR3 protein comes from TCRdb applying MiXCR to the reads. The sample consists of almost 550,000 distinct CDR3 sequences, 15% to 20% of them appearing once. This clonotype appeared many times. Trimming took 4 bases from V and 4 from J, leaving 20 bases between them. Germline V lookup: CDR1 MNHNS, CDR2 SASEGT. This CDR3 is 17 amino acids long. The sequencing sample was made of CD8+ T cells from PBMCs. The clonotype originates from a human donor in good health (CMV status not recorded). Some clones in this sample may be carry-over from other donors' samples. The chain links TRBV6-1 to TRBJ2-1; either TRBD1 or TRBD2 may fit D (7 bases each). The CDR3 DNA follows: TGTGCCAGCAGTGGGGACAGCCCGGAGGGACTATACAATGAGCAGTTCTTC. Amino acids: CASSGDSPEGLYNEQFF.